This TCR beta chain was identified during a study of esophageal squamous cell carcinoma under preoperative chemotherapy. Study in general: Both tumor-infiltrating lymphocytes and peripheral blood T cells had their TCR repertoires profiled.

By proportion, this clonotype is medium-sized. No antigen is known for it. The CDR3 is made up of 12 amino acids. Deletions cut 5 bases from V and 8 bases from J, with 10 bases between. Time point defined: before preoperative PTX-NDP chemotherapy. Study-level points and caveats: Chemotherapy was followed by significantly higher TCR diversity in peripheral T cells only, not tumor-infiltrating lymphocytes. Post-treatment tumor-infiltrating lymphocytes appeared partly derived from peripheral T cells migrating into the tumor. After paclitaxel-nedaplatin, abundant clones were more likely to contract than amplify.

TCRdb analysed the PCR reads with MiXCR anew, one entry per CDR3 protein. The sample lists about 30,000 distinct CDR3 sequences, under 60% occurring once. The biological material was taken from a patient given preoperative chemotherapy. This TCR came from a human donor with esophageal squamous cell carcinoma. The donor label of this sample is uncertain. This chain links TRBV12-3 or TRBV12-4 with TRBJ2-1; D not certain. In DNA form, the CDR3 reads TGTGCCAGCAGTCTAAAGACCGATGAGCAGTTCTTC. The encoded protein is CASSLKTDEQFF.